A single sample is the source of the 7 T cell receptor beta chains below, sequenced in a study of T cells in localized non-small cell lung cancer. Using immunoSEQ multiplex PCR, the repertoire was profiled, and TCRdb retains in-frame clones only, with some absent. The table records just under 35,000 clones, about 91% of them present only once. The source was peripheral blood mononuclear cells, collected before any cancer treatment. These receptors were collected from a female donor aged 60 or older with stage II lung adenocarcinoma.

V and J are TRBV19 and TRBJ2-1; possible D gene TRBD1, 5 bases. The ends were cut back, 2 bases at V and 9 bases at J, with 17 bases in the middle. Germline lookup yields CDR1 LNHDA and CDR2 SQIVND (reference sequence). CDR3 length equals 15 residues. CDR3 region: CASSILTGPPGEQFF. CDR3 bases: TGTGCCAGTAGTATATTAACAGGACCCCCAGGTGAGCAGTTCTTC.

J is TRBJ2-7 and V is TRBV7-2; 10 bases align to TRBD2. CDR1 and CDR2 (germline): SGHTA, FQGNSA. Trimming cost V 3 bases and J 5 bases; bases outside gene matches: 13. The CDR3 consists of 17 residues. CDR3 protein: CASSLASGSAVRDEQYF. CDR3 nucleotides: TGTGCCAGCAGCTTGGCTAGCGGGAGCGCGGTCCGGGACGAGCAGTACTTC.

V gene TRBV7-2 combines with J gene TRBJ2-1; D gene uncertain. Trimming took 5 bases from V and 2 from J, leaving 16 bases between them. The CDR3 covers 16 residues. Germline CDR1 and CDR2: SGHTA and FQGNSA. The CDR3 region is CASSRAEVLTYNEQFF. CDR3 DNA: TGTGCCAGCAGCCGCGCAGAAGTCCTCACCTACAATGAGCAGTTCTTC.

This clone appeared once. The chain couples TRBV27 to TRBJ2-7; 9 bases align to TRBD1. V lost 6 bases to trimming and J lost 2 bases; unmatched junction nucleotides: 11. The length of the CDR3 is 16 residues. The V gene's germline CDR1 is MNHEY and CDR2 SMNVEV (reference sequence). CDR3 sequence (DNA): TGTGCCAGCAGCCAAGGGACAGGGTATTCCCCCTACGAGCAGTACTTC. It translates to CASSQGTGYSPYEQYF.

This clone was detected only once. This chain connects TRBV6-5 to TRBJ2-1, with D possibly matching TRBD1 (6 bases). The germline V gene has CDR1 MNHEY and CDR2 SVGAGI. V shed 6 bases and J shed 6 bases, with 12 bases lying between them. This CDR3 has 13 residues. CDR3 in amino acids: CASSPQGSNEQFF. Here the CDR3 DNA reads TGTGCCAGCAGCCCCCAGGGGAGCAATGAGCAGTTCTTC.

This chain joins TRBV28 and TRBJ2-1; D unresolved. Germline V gene lookup returns CDR1 MDHEN and CDR2 SYDVKM. With 2 bases removed from V and 10 bases from J, the gap between germline ends came to 9 bases. This CDR3 comprises 12 residues. CDR3 region: CASSLNDREQFF. CDR3 nucleotide sequence: TGTGCCAGCAGTTTAAATGATCGGGAGCAGTTCTTC.

This clone was recorded once. The chain couples TRBV6-5 to TRBJ1-5, with 10 nucleotides matching TRBD1. This CDR3 has 16 amino acids. V trimming: 4 bases; J trimming: 3 bases; junction bases outside the gene matches: 6. The germline CDR1 and CDR2 sequences are MNHEY and SVGAGI. The CDR3 DNA sequence: TGTGCCAGCAGTTCTCGGGACAGGGGTTTCAATCAGCCCCAGCATTTT. It yields the protein CASSSRDRGFNQPQHF.